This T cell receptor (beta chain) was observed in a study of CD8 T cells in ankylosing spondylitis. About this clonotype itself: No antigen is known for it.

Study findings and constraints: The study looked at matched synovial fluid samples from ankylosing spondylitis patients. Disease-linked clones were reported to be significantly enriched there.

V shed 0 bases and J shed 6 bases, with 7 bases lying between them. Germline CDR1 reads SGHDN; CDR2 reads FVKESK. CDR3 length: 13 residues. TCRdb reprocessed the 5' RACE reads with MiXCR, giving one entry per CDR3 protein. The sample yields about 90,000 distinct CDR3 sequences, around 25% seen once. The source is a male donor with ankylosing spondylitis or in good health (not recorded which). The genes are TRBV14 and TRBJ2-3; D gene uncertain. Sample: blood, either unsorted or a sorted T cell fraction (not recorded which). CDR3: CASSQDLADTQYF. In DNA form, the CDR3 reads TGTGCCAGCAGCCAAGATCTCGCGGATACGCAGTATTTT.